This TCR beta chain was retrieved from a study of beta chain features in type 1 diabetes. Study details: Summed over all samples, the examined sorted cells came to roughly 110 million.

It was one heparinised blood draw, averaging about 116 mL, that each donor gave. The study reverse transcribed the entire isolated RNA, so it sequenced expressed TCRB transcripts. Each sample of naive, central memory or regulatory T cells had, on average, around 3.3 million reads. TCRdb keeps only in-frame clones here, not all; method: immunoSEQ multiplex PCR. The sample consists of some 140,000 clones, around 9% of them appearing once. Concerning this clone itself: Its antigen is not known.

Notes on the study in general: Comparison showed that naive, central memory and Treg TCRB repertoires appeared more similar among patients than among healthy donors. Among all four CD4+ subsets, Type 1 diabetes patients had TCRB CDR3s that were moderately but significantly shorter.

The CDR3 covers 14 residues. Germline-derived CDR1 and CDR2 are LGHNA and YNFKEQ. Trimming removed 4 bases at V and 5 bases at J, with 14 bases between. V and J are TRBV4-2 and TRBJ2-5; TRBD2 is a possible D gene (5 bases). The receptor's source is a young man with type 1 diabetes. The specimen was central memory CD4+ T cells from blood. CDR3 nucleotides: TGTGCCAGCAGCCCTTTCTCTTCGGGGGAGACCCAGTACTTC. Amino acid sequence: CASSPFSSGETQYF.